This T cell receptor (beta chain) emerged from a study of cytotoxic CD8 clonotypes in ibrutinib-treated CLL. Study-wide findings and caveats: Public clonotypes, found uncommonly, either contracted or stayed stable on treatment. The study found baseline clonality above age-matched healthy donors, tracking circulating CD8+ T-cell counts.

A note on this clone: Its antigen is unidentified.

V dropped 8 bases and J dropped 8; count of bases not matched to a gene: 11. The germline V gene encodes CDR1 MNHNY and CDR2 SVGAGI (reference sequence). The CDR3 has 15 residues. The authors obtained around 2 micrograms of genomic DNA from cryopreserved PBMCs for TCR beta libraries. Some clones are missing from TCRdb's copy, which holds only in-frame ones; the method was immunoSEQ multiplex PCR. Of some 27,000 clones listed, approximately 57% are singletons. The origin of this receptor is a human donor with chronic lymphocytic leukemia. V and J are TRBV6-6 and TRBJ1-6; 8 bases align to TRBD1. Material: PBMCs, obtained before ibrutinib treatment. Written as DNA, the CDR3 is TGTGCCAGCGGATCAGGGGGCCGTTACTATTCACCCCTCCACTTT. It translates to CASGSGGRYYSPLHF.